The 16 T cell receptor beta chains in this list originate from one sample, sequenced in a study of T cell clonality in common variable immunodeficiency. Study-wide results and limits: Fewer deletions and N-nucleotide insertions were reportedly seen in common variable immunodeficiency TCR beta sequences.

The table came from immunoSEQ multiplex PCR; TCRdb's copy has only in-frame clones and leaves some out. The counts give some 17,000 clones, none of them seen only once; roughly 15% is held by the top ten. These receptors have no identified antigens. What was sequenced was peripheral blood mononuclear cells. The source of these receptors is a human donor with common variable immunodeficiency.

Details on this clone: Sequencing ends 3 residues short of the CDR3 end; the germline J gene provides the rest. The chain employs TRBV19 and TRBJ1-2, with 9 bases aligning to TRBD1. The J segment lost 1 base and the V segment lost 6 bases, leaving 6 bases of the junction unmatched. Germline V gene lookup returns CDR1 LNHDA and CDR2 SQIVND (reference sequence). The CDR3 sequence is 15 residues long. The CDR3 region is CASSHRGRDNYGYTF. CDR3 DNA, as far as it was read: TGTGCCAGTAGCCACAGGGGGCGAGATAACTATGGC.

Many counts were recorded for this clone. The read halts 3 residues ahead of the CDR3 end, with the missing end drawn from the germline J gene. The chain carries TRBV10-3 and TRBJ2-2, with a possible D match to TRBD2 (6 bases). V lost 7 bases and J lost 7, with 10 bases in between. Germline values: CDR1 ENHRY, CDR2 SYGVKD. This CDR3 is 12 amino acids long. CDR3 loop: CAITPGGGELFF. The covered CDR3 bases are TGTGCCATCACCCCCGGGGGCGGGGAG.

Ten or more counts support this clone. The read terminates 3 residues before the CDR3 end, so the remaining end is supplied by the germline J gene. The chain combines TRBV19 with TRBJ2-1; D may be TRBD2 (6 bases). The V gene's germline CDR1 is LNHDA and CDR2 SQIVND (reference sequence). The CDR3 covers 16 residues. The V end was cut by 5 bases, the J end by 3 bases, with 17 bases between. CDR3: CASSAIGTFNYNEQFF. The covered CDR3 bases are TGTGCCAGTAGTGCCATAGGGACTTTTAACTACAATGAG.

Notes on this clone: The read falls 3 residues short of the CDR3 end, and the missing part is taken from the germline J gene. The chain uses TRBV7-9 and TRBJ1-5, with D possibly being TRBD1 (6 bases). The ends were cut back, 6 bases at V and 8 bases at J, with 14 bases in the middle. This CDR3 contains 13 residues. Germline CDR1 and CDR2: SEHNR and FQNEAQ (reference sequence). CDR3 bases read: TGTGCCAGCAGTACAGGGTTAAATAAGCCC. The encoded protein is CASSTGLNKP. The entire CDR3 sequence reads CASSTGLNKPQHF.

This clone was detected many times. The DNA ends 3 residues before the CDR3 does, and the rest of the CDR3 is filled in from the germline J gene. This rearrangement joins TRBV5-1 to TRBJ2-3; 8 bases match TRBD2. The V gene end was trimmed by 2 bases and the J gene end by 3 bases; junction bases not matched to a gene: 8. Germline values: CDR1 SGHRS, CDR2 YFSETQ. The CDR3 is 16 amino acids. CDR3 in amino acids: CASSFLPSGGTDTQYF. The covered CDR3 bases are TGCGCCAGCAGCTTTTTACCCAGCGGGGGAACAGATACG. Filled out from reference TRBV5-1 and TRBJ2-3, the complete variable domain reads KAGVTQTPRYLIKTRGQQVTLSCSPISGHRSVSWYQQTPGQGLQFLFEYFSETQRNKGNFPGRFSGRQFSNSRSEMNVSTLELGDSALYLCASSFLPSGGTDTQYFGPGTRLTVL.

This clone was seen a handful of times. The observed sequence ends 3 residues before the CDR3 terminus, with the missing tail filled in from the germline J gene. The gene calls are TRBV18 and TRBJ2-3; D uncertain. V was trimmed by 6 bases and J by 2 bases, leaving 18 bases between them. Per germline, CDR1 KGHSH and CDR2 LQKENI. The CDR3 has 16 amino acids. The CDR3 DNA, read in part, is TGTGCCAGCTCGCGCGTTCGGGTTAATTTCACAGATACG. Translating it yields CASSRVRVNFTDT. The full CDR3 protein is CASSRVRVNFTDTQYF.

This clone has a count of ten or more. Read sequence stops 3 residues before the CDR3 end, and the germline J gene provides the missing end. V is TRBV27 and J is TRBJ1-5; 7 nucleotides line up with TRBD1. Germline V gene data show CDR1 as MNHEY and CDR2 as SMNVEV (reference sequence). This CDR3 is 14 amino acids long. V dropped 5 bases and J dropped 0; count of bases not matched to a gene: 1. The sequenced part of the CDR3 DNA is TGTGCCAGCAGTAAGGGGGCTAGCAATCAGCCC. It codes for CASSKGASNQP. The whole CDR3 region reads CASSKGASNQPQHF.

On this clone: The CDR3 end falls 3 residues outside the read, so it is completed with the germline J gene. The chain is built from TRBV7-6 and TRBJ2-6, with 7 positions matching TRBD1. This CDR3 spans 17 amino acids. V was clipped by 1 base and J by 2 bases; unmatched bases: 5. Germline lookup yields CDR1 SGHVS and CDR2 FNYEAQ. The CDR3 sequence is CASSLDSQGAGANVLTF. The covered CDR3 bases are TGTGCCAGCAGCTTAGACAGTCAGGGGGCTGGGGCCAACGTC.

As to this clone: Read data end 3 residues before the CDR3 end; the end is taken from the germline J gene. The J gene is TRBJ1-1, the V gene TRBV7-9; 9 bases align to TRBD1. CDR3 size: 14 residues. J was trimmed by 5 bases and V by 5 bases; bases with no gene match: 6. Germline loops: CDR1 SEHNR, CDR2 FQNEAQ (reference sequence). This CDR3 is CASSTGQGRTEAFF. Partial CDR3 DNA: TGTGCCAGCAGCACAGGACAGGGGAGGACTGAA.

A note on this clone: The read ends 3 residues early relative to the CDR3; the germline J gene fills the gap. The V gene is TRBV2, the J gene TRBJ2-4, with unresolved D. Germline V gives CDR1 SNHLY, CDR2 FYNNEI. Trimming took 4 bases from V and 0 from J, leaving 13 bases between them. The CDR3 length is 16 residues. CDR3 region: CASSGEVDSAKNIQYF. The part of the CDR3 DNA that was read is TGTGCCAGCAGTGGTGAGGTAGACTCAGCCAAAAACATT.

This clone has more than one count but fewer than ten. The read is 3 residues too short to cover the CDR3 end, so that end is filled in from the germline J gene. The chain is built from TRBV7-8 and TRBJ1-3; TRBD1 aligns across 7 bases. J was trimmed by 3 bases and V by 2 bases; bases with no gene match: 7. Germline assignment: CDR1 SGHVS and CDR2 FQNEAQ. This CDR3 is 16 amino acids long. Here the CDR3 reads CASSLSATGSGNTIYF. CDR3 DNA, as far as it was read: TGTGCCAGCAGCTTATCGGCGACAGGGAGTGGAAACACC.

In regard to this clone: The read comes to an end 3 residues before the CDR3 does, leaving the germline J gene to fill in the end. This chain links TRBV7-9 with TRBJ2-7; 10 positions match TRBD1. Germline V gene lookup returns CDR1 SEHNR and CDR2 FQNEAQ (reference sequence). The V segment lost 0 bases and the J segment 4 bases; nucleotides outside the gene matches: 3. The CDR3 is 15 amino acids. The CDR3 DNA, read in part, is TGTGCCAGCAGCTTAGCTCCGGGACAGGGGTACGAG. This codes for CASSLAPGQGYE. The CDR3 in its entirety is CASSLAPGQGYEQYF.

This clone was observed many times. The CDR3 is cut off 3 residues early in the read; its end comes from the germline J gene. This chain uses TRBV10-3 with TRBJ1-2; tentative D call: TRBD1 (6 bases). The CDR3 is made up of 14 amino acids. Trimming removed 7 bases at V and 7 bases at J, with 19 bases between. The germline V gene encodes CDR1 ENHRY and CDR2 SYGVKD. The sequenced part of the CDR3 DNA is TGTGCCATCACCCAACAGGGTTTAGGCTCTGGC. Translated: CAITQQGLGSG. The full CDR3 protein is CAITQQGLGSGYTF.

This clone was counted many times. From the germline J gene comes the end of the CDR3, since the read stops 3 residues before it. This sequence joins TRBV19 and TRBJ2-5, with D hard to call. V was trimmed by 1 base and J by 2 bases, leaving 5 bases between them. CDR1 and CDR2 from the germline V gene are LNHDA and SQIVND (reference sequence). This CDR3 region has 13 residues. CDR3: CASSIAQQETQYF. The CDR3 bases that were read are TGTGCCAGTAGTATAGCACAGCAAGAGACC.

Turning to this clone: The read falls 3 residues short of the CDR3 end, and the missing part is taken from the germline J gene. The chain recombines TRBV2 with TRBJ1-1; TRBD1 might be the D (6 bases). V shed 9 bases and J shed 7 bases, with 15 bases lying between them. CDR3 size: 12 residues. Germline-derived CDR1 and CDR2 are SNHLY and FYNNEI. The CDR3 loop reads CASGQSGYEAFF. CDR3 bases read: TGTGCCAGTGGACAGTCGGGGTATGAA.

Turning to this clone: The read ends 3 residues early relative to the CDR3; the germline J gene fills the gap. The chain couples TRBV6-2 or TRBV6-3 to TRBJ2-3; a weak D match, TRBD2 (6 bases). Germline loops: CDR1 MNHEY, CDR2 SVGEGT. The CDR3 extends over 15 amino acids. V was shortened by 5 bases and J by 3 bases, with 15 bases between the two germline ends. The sequenced part of the CDR3 DNA is TGTGCCAGCAGTCCTGGACTAAGAAATACAGATACG. Amino acids: CASSPGLRNTDT. In full, the CDR3 is CASSPGLRNTDTQYF.